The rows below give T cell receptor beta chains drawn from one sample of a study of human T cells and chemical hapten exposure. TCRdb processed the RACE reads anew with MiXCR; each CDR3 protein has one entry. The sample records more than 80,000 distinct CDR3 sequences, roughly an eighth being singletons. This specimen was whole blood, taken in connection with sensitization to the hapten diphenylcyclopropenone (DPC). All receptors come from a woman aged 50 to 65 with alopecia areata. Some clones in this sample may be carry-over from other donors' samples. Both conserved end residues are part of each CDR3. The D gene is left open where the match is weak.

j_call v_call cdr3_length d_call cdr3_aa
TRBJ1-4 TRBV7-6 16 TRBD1 CASSLPPGTDNEKLFF
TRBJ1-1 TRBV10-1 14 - CASSDPSLNTEAFF
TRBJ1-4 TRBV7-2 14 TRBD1 CASSLDRGNEKLFF
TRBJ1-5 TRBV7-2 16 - CASSLIQGPVTQPQHF
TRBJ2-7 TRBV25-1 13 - CASRGALSYEQYF
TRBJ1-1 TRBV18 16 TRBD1 CASSPLKWTGGTEAFF
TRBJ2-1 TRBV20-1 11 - CSASGLAGGFF
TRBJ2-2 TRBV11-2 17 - CASSLGTTGLSTGELFF
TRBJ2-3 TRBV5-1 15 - CASSLGPGGEDTQYF
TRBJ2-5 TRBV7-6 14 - CASSLRSSQETQYF
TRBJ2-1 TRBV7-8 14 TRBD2 CASGASGYVHEQFF
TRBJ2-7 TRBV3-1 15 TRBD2 CASSPRGSGSYEQYF
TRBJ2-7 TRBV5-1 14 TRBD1 CASSWDRGPYEQYF
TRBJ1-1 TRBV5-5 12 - CASSFGITEAFF
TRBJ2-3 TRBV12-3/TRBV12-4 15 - CASSLGGQATDTQYF
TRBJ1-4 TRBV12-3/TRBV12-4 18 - CASSPGPHRPTQYEKLFF
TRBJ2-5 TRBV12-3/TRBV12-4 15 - CASSSLAQGLETQYF
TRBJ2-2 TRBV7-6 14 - CASNGGLNTGELFF
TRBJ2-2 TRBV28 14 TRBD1 CASSFKDRAGELFF
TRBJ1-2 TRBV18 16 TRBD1 CASSPPSVDRGLGYTF
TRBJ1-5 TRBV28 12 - CASSWAAGPQHF
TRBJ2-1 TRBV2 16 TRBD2 CASSEMGLASYNEQFF
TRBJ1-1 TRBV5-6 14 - CASSPTGTGFVAFF
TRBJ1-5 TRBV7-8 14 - CASSFSGAPQPQHF
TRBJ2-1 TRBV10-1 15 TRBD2 CASARTSGSYNEQFF
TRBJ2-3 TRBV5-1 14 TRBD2 CASSWGLATDTQYF
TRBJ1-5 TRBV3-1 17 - CASSQEGSRGGNQPQHF
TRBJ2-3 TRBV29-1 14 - CSGALQISTDTQYF
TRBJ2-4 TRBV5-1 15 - CASSLAGQEKNIQYF
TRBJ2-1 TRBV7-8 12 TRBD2 CASSFERGLKFF
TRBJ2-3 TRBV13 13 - CASSARERDTQYF
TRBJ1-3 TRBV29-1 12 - CSVGGSGNTIYF
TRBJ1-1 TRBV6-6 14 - CASSPVTTDTEAFF
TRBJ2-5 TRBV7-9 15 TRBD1 CASSRDRGLQETQYF
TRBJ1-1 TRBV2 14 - CASRTPTRHPEAFF
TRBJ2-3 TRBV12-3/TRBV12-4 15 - CASIRAAYGTDTQYF
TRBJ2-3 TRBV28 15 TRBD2 CASSPAGGQADTQYF
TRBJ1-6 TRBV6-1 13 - CASTEGSFSPLHF
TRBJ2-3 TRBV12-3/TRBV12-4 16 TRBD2 CASSSLTSGATDTQYF
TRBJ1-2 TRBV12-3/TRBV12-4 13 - CASSFFPNYGYTF
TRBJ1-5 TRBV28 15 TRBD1 CASSLHGQGYQPQHF
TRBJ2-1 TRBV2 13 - CASTTSSYNEQFF
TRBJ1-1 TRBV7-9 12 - CASSPRKPEAFF
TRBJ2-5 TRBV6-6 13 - CASAARTQETQYF